This T cell receptor beta chain was profiled in a study of blood T cells in healthy people across ages. The use of a sample-barcoded 5' primer and a J-beta primer mix characterized a second PCR of roughly 7 to 11 cycles. Via MiXCR, TCRdb re-called the 5' RACE reads, giving one row per CDR3 protein. The table has about 640,000 distinct CDR3 sequences, 58% seen once; the top ten hold approximately 40%. Trimming stripped 6 bases from V and 7 bases from J, with 21 bases between. The CDR3 sequence is 14 residues long. Germline lookup yields CDR1 SQVTM and CDR2 ANQGSEA. As regards this clonotype: Its antigen is undetermined.

Study-wide findings and caveats: The unknown donor CMV status may have confounded expanded clonotype changes.

The sequence came from a man aged 55 to 70 in good health. Sequencing was performed on blood. This chain links TRBV29-1 with TRBJ1-2; tentatively, D is TRBD1 (6 bases). Written as DNA, the CDR3 is TGCAGCGTCGGGGACAATAGGGTCTCAGGTGGCTACACCTTC. Amino acids: CSVGDNRVSGGYTF.